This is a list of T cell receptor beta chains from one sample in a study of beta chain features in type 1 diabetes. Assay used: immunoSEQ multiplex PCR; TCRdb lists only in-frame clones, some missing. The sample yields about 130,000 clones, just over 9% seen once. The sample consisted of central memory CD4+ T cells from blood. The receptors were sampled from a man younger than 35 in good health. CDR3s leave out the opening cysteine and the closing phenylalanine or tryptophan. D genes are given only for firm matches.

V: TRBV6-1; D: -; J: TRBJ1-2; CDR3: ASSESWEAWGYT
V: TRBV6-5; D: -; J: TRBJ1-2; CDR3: ASSYGQNYGYT
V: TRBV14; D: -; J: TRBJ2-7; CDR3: ASSLTRERGSYEQY
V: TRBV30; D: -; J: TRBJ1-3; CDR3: AWSVSVSGNTIY
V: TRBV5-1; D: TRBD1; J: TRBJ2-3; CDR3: ASSLDRGADTQY
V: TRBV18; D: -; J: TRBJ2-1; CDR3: ASSPGREDEQF
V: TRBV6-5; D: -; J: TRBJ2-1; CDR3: ASTRAPYNEQF
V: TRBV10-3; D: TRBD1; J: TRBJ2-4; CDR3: AIRPGQGLGKNIQY
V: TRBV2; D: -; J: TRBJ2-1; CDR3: ASSVDQRVFDEQF
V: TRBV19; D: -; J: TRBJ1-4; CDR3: ASSILDSTDYEKLF
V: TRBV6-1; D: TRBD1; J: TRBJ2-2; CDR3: ASRGQGVGELF
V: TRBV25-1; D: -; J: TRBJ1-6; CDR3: ASSEGSYNSPLH
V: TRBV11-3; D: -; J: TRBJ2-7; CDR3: ASSLNAGTYEQY
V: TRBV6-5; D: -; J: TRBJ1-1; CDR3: ASSKPSGEAF
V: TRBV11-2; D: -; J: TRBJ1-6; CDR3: ASSKRGGNSPLH
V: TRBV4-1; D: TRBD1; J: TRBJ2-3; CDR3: ASSQGTGDSDTQY
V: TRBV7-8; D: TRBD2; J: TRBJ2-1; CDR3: ASSLSPSGGAYNEQF
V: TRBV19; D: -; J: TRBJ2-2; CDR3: ASSIGGNTGELF
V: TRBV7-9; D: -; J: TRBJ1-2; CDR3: ASSSRREAFYGYT
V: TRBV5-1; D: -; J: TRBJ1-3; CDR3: ASSLQTTGNTIY
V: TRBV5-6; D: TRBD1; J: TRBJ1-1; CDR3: ASSGDRGQLNTEAF
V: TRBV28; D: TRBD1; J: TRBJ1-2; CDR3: ASSTLGEGARYGYT
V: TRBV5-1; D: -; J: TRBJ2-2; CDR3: ASSLYPGTGELF
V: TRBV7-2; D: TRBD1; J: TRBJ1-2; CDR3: ASSPSRAGGYGYT
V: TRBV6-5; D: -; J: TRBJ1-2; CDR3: ASSTGQYYGYT
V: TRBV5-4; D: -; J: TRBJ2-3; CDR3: ASSLRAGITDTQY
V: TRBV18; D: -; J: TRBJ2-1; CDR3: ASSPPLHVYNEQF
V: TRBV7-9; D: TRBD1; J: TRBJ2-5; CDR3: ASSLGQGRGETQY
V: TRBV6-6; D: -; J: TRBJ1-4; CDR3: ASSRDSSSNEKLF
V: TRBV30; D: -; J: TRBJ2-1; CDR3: AWKPRVAADNEQF
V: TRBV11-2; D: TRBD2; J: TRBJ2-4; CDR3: ASSRLTSGGAVKNIQY
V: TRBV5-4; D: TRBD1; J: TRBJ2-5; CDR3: ASSLWTGGETQY
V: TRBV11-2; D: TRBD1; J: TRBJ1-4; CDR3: ASSLGQGAEKLF
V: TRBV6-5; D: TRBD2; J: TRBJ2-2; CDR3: ASSPSGGAFGELF
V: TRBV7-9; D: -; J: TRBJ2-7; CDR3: ASNSEETLWLSSYEQY
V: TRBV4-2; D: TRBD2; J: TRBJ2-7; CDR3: ASSSGTSGGGTYEQY
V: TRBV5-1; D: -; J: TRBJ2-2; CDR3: ASSLEPTNTGELF
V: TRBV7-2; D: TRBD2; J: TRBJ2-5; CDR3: ASSLGVTSGGPETQY
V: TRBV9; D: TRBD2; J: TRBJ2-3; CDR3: ASSVVAAGEDTQY
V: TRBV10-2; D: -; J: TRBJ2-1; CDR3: ASSEAGEGDEQF
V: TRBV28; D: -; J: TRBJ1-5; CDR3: ASSYPIFIRGSGNQPQH
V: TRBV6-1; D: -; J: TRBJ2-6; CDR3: ASTTMRGANVLT
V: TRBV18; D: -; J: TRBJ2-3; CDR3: ASSPIAADTQY
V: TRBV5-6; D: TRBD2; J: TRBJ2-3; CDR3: ASSETSEYSDTQY
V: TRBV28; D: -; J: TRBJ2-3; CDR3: ASNVDPRSTDTQY
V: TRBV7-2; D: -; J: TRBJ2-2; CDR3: ASSSTSGTGELF